This T cell receptor (beta chain) was recovered during a study of blood T cell repertoires in COVID-19. Libraries were prepared by immunoSEQ multiplex PCR; TCRdb keeps only in-frame clonotypes and omits some of them. The data contain almost 200,000 clones, less than 90% of them singletons. The germline gives CDR1 PRHDT, CDR2 FYEKMQ (reference sequence). The junction had 1 base not matched to a gene; V was cut back by 2 bases and J by 2 bases. This CDR3 region has 15 residues. J is TRBJ2-7 and V is TRBV13; 12 bases agree with TRBD2. What was sequenced was peripheral blood. The TCR originated in a woman in her 70s with acute or convalescent COVID-19. The CDR3 loop reads CASSLRTSGTYEQYF. For the CDR3, the DNA is TGTGCCAGCAGCTTAAGGACTAGCGGGACCTACGAGCAGTACTTC.